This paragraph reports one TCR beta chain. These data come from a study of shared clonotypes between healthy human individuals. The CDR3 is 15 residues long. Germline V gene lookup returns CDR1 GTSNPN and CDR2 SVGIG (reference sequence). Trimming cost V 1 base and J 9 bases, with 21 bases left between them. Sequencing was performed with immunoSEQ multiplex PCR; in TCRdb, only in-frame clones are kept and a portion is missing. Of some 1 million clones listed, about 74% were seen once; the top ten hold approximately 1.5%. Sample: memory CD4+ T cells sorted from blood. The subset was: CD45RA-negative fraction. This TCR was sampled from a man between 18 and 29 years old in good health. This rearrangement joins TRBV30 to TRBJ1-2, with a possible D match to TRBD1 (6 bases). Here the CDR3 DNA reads TGTGCCTGGAGTGCCCGGGGTGGGGGCCCCACCCGCTACACCTTC. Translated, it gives CAWSARGGGPTRYTF. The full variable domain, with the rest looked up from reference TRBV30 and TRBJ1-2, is SQTIHQWPATLVQPVGSPLSLECTVEGTSNPNLYWYRQAAGRGLQLLFYSVGIGQISSEVPQNLSASRPQDRQFILSSKKLLLSDSGFYLCAWSARGGGPTRYTFGSGTRLTVV.